This T cell receptor beta chain stems from a study of long-term antiretroviral therapy in people with HIV. Study-wide results and limits: Pre-ART clonal expansions dominated every time point's repertoire. Diversity went up after ART and still fell short of transplant donor controls.

Each contributor possessed a minimum of one pre-ART and a minimum of two post-ART PBMC samples. As regards this clone: The antigen remains undetermined.

Sequencing used immunoSEQ v3.0 at survey level. Each sample had sequencing targeting roughly 35,000-50,000 T-cell genomes. The protocol was immunoSEQ multiplex PCR, while the TCRdb copy is restricted to in-frame clones and leaves out a portion. The sample yields tens of thousands of clones, 85% to 95% seen once. This sample comprised unsorted PBMCs, obtained 5.3 years after starting antiretroviral therapy. The receptor's source is a man in his fifties or sixties with HIV.

The CDR3 DNA reads TGTGCCAGCAGGGCCCGGGACGGTAACACTGAAGCTTTCTTT. Residues: CASRARDGNTEAFF. The gene calls are TRBV5-4 and TRBJ1-1; D may be TRBD1 (5 bases). In germline, CDR1 is SGHNT, CDR2 YYREEE (reference sequence). CDR3 length: 14 amino acids. The ends were cut back, 5 bases at V and 2 bases at J, with 13 bases in the middle.